These 20 T cell receptor beta chains share one sample of origin, sequenced in a study of CD8 T cells in ankylosing spondylitis. MiXCR was run by TCRdb on the 5' RACE reads, yielding one entry per CDR3 protein. The table has 300,000 to 400,000 distinct CDR3 sequences, roughly 20% seen once. Specimen: blood, either unsorted or a sorted T cell fraction (not recorded which). The origin of the receptors is a male donor with ankylosing spondylitis or in good health (not recorded which).

The chain is built from TRBV7-9 and TRBJ2-7; 10 bases map to TRBD1. J was trimmed by 5 bases and V by 5 bases; bases with no gene match: 6. Per the germline V gene, CDR1 is SEHNR and CDR2 is FQNEAQ (reference sequence). This CDR3 has 14 residues. The CDR3 DNA sequence: TGTGCCAGCAGCCAAGGGACAGGGGACGACGAGCAGTACTTC. Translating it yields CASSQGTGDDEQYF.

This rearrangement joins TRBV20-1 to TRBJ1-1; no clear D gene. The germline V and J ends were trimmed by 0 bases and 1 base, with 6 bases remaining between them. The CDR3 contains 13 residues. In germline, CDR1 is DFQATT, CDR2 SNEGSKA (reference sequence). The chain's CDR3 is CSARDGWNTEAFF. As DNA, the CDR3 is TGCAGTGCTAGAGATGGTTGGAACACTGAAGCTTTCTTT.

Only a few counts were recorded for this clonotype. The V gene is TRBV20-1, the J gene TRBJ2-1; D could derive from TRBD1 or TRBD2 (6 bases each). Germline assignment: CDR1 DFQATT and CDR2 SNEGSKA (reference sequence). V shed 7 bases and J shed 6 bases, with 13 bases lying between them. The CDR3 is 12 residues long. Written as DNA, the CDR3 is TGCAGTGTTTGGGGGGCGGCCAATGAGCAGTTCTTC. Translating gives CSVWGAANEQFF.

The CDR3 coding sequence is TGTGCCAGCAGCCCTTGGGTAGCGGGGGGATTGAGCACAGATACGCAGTATTTT. This translates into CASSPWVAGGLSTDTQYF. The gene calls are TRBV7-8 and TRBJ2-3; the match to TRBD2 covers 10 bases. This CDR3 has 18 residues. Germline trimming cut 5 bases from V and 0 bases from J; bases unmatched to any gene: 11. The germline gives CDR1 SGHVS, CDR2 FQNEAQ.

V gene TRBV5-6 combines with J gene TRBJ2-7; maybe TRBD1 (6 bases). V was pared by 4 bases and J by 1 base, with 18 bases between. Germline lookup yields CDR1 SGHDT and CDR2 YYEEEE. The CDR3 is 16 residues long. The CDR3 region has the DNA TGTGCCAGCAGCCCCAGGGGCACAGATTTTTCCTACGAGCAGTACTTC. Encoded protein: CASSPRGTDFSYEQYF.

The gene calls are TRBV12-3 or TRBV12-4 and TRBJ2-7; D is ambiguous. V lost 3 bases, J lost 7 bases, and 13 bases lay in between. This CDR3 is 13 amino acids long. CDR3 in DNA: TGTGCCAGCAGTTTTTTGGGATTACGGGAGCAGTACTTC. Translated, it gives CASSFLGLREQYF.

This clonotype was counted only a few times. The rearrangement links TRBV5-5 to TRBJ2-1, with 8 positions matching TRBD1. V lost 4 bases, J lost 3 bases, and 6 bases stayed unmatched. Germline V gives CDR1 SGHKS, CDR2 YYEKEE (reference sequence). CDR3 length equals 15 residues. CDR3 sequence reads: CASSTGTGVYNEQFF. CDR3 DNA sequence: TGTGCCAGCAGCACAGGGACAGGAGTCTACAATGAGCAGTTCTTC. Combining the CDR3 with reference TRBV5-5 and TRBJ2-1 gives the whole variable domain DAGVTQSPTHLIKTRGQQVTLRCSPISGHKSVSWYQQVLGQGPQFIFQYYEKEERGRGNFPDRFSARQFPNYSSELNVNALLLGDSALYLCASSTGTGVYNEQFFGPGTRLTVL.

The V gene is TRBV4-1, the J gene TRBJ2-7; tentative D call: TRBD1 (6 bases). CDR1 is MGHRA, CDR2 YSYEKL, per germline. The CDR3 contains 18 residues. Trimming left V 3 bases short and J 1 base short, with 22 bases between. CDR3 sequence reads: CASSQTYLSQGFSYEQYF. CDR3 sequence (DNA): TGCGCCAGCAGCCAGACCTACCTGAGCCAGGGGTTTTCCTACGAGCAGTACTTC.

The chain carries TRBV9 and TRBJ2-5; D might be TRBD2 (5 bases). The CDR3 consists of 14 residues. V lost 0 bases and J lost 5, with 11 bases in between. Germline CDR1 reads SGDLS; CDR2 reads YYNGEE. Written as DNA, the CDR3 is TGTGCCAGCAGCGTAGAAGCGGCTGGGGAGACCCAGTACTTC. It codes for CASSVEAAGETQYF.

This chain uses TRBV7-9 with TRBJ2-1; 14 nucleotides agree with TRBD2. This CDR3 has 17 amino acids. After removal of 5 bases from V and 4 bases from J, the junction contained 7 bases not matched to a gene. Germline lookup yields CDR1 SEHNR and CDR2 FQNEAQ (reference sequence). Written as DNA, the CDR3 is TGTGCCAGCAGCCCGACTAGCGGGGGGGTCGAGTACAATGAGCAGTTCTTC. Protein sequence: CASSPTSGGVEYNEQFF.

The chain couples TRBV7-2 to TRBJ2-7; a weak D match, TRBD2 (8 bases). V lost 5 bases, J lost 9 bases, and 17 bases lay in between. The CDR3 has 13 amino acids. The germline gives CDR1 SGHTA, CDR2 FQGNSA. In DNA, the CDR3 is TGTGCCAGCAGCCCAACGGGAGGGGGCCGGCAGTACTTC. As protein: CASSPTGGGRQYF.

The rearrangement uses TRBV10-1 and TRBJ2-7; 9 nucleotides match TRBD1. V was clipped by 8 bases and J by 3 bases; unmatched bases: 5. Germline CDR1 WNHNN, CDR2 SYGVQD (reference sequence). The CDR3 is 13 amino acids. CDR3 in DNA: TGCGCCAGCGCGGGACAGGGTGGCTACGAGCAGTACTTC. Amino acid sequence: CASAGQGGYEQYF.

This chain links TRBV2 with TRBJ2-1, with D maybe TRBD2 (7 bases). CDR1 and CDR2 from the germline V gene are SNHLY and FYNNEI. Between the trimmed V and J ends, which lost 3 bases and 0 bases, there was a span of 9 bases. CDR3 length equals 15 residues. The CDR3 reads CASSDAGASYNEQFF. The CDR3 region has the DNA TGTGCCAGCAGTGACGCGGGGGCCTCCTACAATGAGCAGTTCTTC.

This clonotype was counted between two and nine times. The chain carries TRBV29-1 and TRBJ2-7; TRBD1 matches 8 bases. V shed 4 bases, J shed 12 bases, and the junction held 8 bases outside the gene matches. This CDR3 spans 11 amino acids. Germline CDR1 is SQVTM and CDR2 is ANQGSEA. The CDR3 here is CSVVTGGEAYF. The CDR3 DNA reads TGCAGCGTTGTTACAGGGGGAGAGGCGTACTTC.

The rearrangement links TRBV29-1 to TRBJ2-7; the D is unclear. This CDR3 is 10 amino acids long. V dropped 5 bases and J dropped 3 bases, with 5 bases sitting between them. Germline CDR1 and CDR2: SQVTM and ANQGSEA. The CDR3 is CSVLDYEQYF. In DNA, the CDR3 is TGCAGCGTTCTAGACTACGAGCAGTACTTC.

Only a few counts were recorded for this clonotype. This chain joins TRBV6-1 and TRBJ1-1; 8 nucleotides agree with TRBD1. The CDR3 sequence is 14 residues long. Trimming cost V 5 bases and J 3 bases; bases outside gene matches: 5. Germline lookup yields CDR1 MNHNS and CDR2 SASEGT. This chain's CDR3 is CASSPTGVYTEAFF. DNA for the CDR3: TGTGCCAGCAGTCCGACAGGGGTCTACACTGAAGCTTTCTTT.

This clonotype was observed a few times. The genes are TRBV4-2 and TRBJ2-1; TRBD1 matches 10 bases. Per germline, CDR1 LGHNA and CDR2 YNFKEQ. The CDR3 has 14 amino acids. The junction had 6 bases not matched to a gene; V was cut back by 5 bases and J by 8 bases. CDR3 region: CASSGTGVVDEQFF. For the CDR3, the DNA is TGTGCCAGCAGCGGGACAGGGGTAGTTGATGAGCAGTTCTTC.

This clonotype was observed a few times. This chain joins TRBV4-2 and TRBJ2-4; D is ambiguous. This CDR3 spans 15 amino acids. Germline loops: CDR1 LGHNA, CDR2 YNFKEQ. Trimming left V 2 bases short and J 0 bases short, with 8 bases between. The CDR3 spells CASSQTTLAKNIQYF. CDR3 in DNA: TGTGCCAGCAGCCAAACGACTCTAGCCAAAAACATTCAGTACTTC.

This clonotype occurred a few times. The chain joins TRBV27 to TRBJ2-7, with a possible D match to TRBD2 (7 bases). Germline V gene data show CDR1 as MNHEY and CDR2 as SMNVEV (reference sequence). This CDR3 has 16 residues. V shed 3 bases and J shed 6 bases, with 21 bases lying between them. CDR3 nucleotide sequence: TGTGCCAGCAGTTTCATTAGCGGGCAGGGGAAATCCGAGCAGTACTTC. Translating gives CASSFISGQGKSEQYF.

The CDR3 here is CASSTLAELAKNIQYF. CDR3 coding DNA: TGTGCCAGCAGTACCCTAGCAGAACTAGCCAAAAACATTCAGTACTTC. V is TRBV28 and J is TRBJ2-4; possible D gene TRBD2, 5 bases. Germline-derived CDR1 and CDR2 are MDHEN and SYDVKM. Trimming shortened V by 5 bases and J by 0 bases, and 14 bases separated the two germline ends. The CDR3 sequence is 16 residues long.